The 20 T cell receptor beta chains listed next were all sequenced from one sample in a study of CD8 T cells in ankylosing spondylitis. Using its own MiXCR run on the 5' RACE reads, TCRdb lists one record per CDR3 protein. In the table there are roughly 40,000 distinct CDR3 sequences, around 3.8% of which are singletons. Sequenced: blood, either unsorted or a sorted T cell fraction (not recorded which). The receptor source for this set is a female donor with ankylosing spondylitis or in good health (not recorded which).

This clonotype was seen repeatedly, ten times or more. The rearrangement links TRBV9 to TRBJ2-3; D is unclear. From germline, CDR1 is SGDLS and CDR2 YYNGEE. The CDR3 loop spans 13 amino acids. V was pared by 0 bases and J by 5 bases, with 7 bases between. The CDR3 DNA is TGTGCCAGCAGCGTAGAGTCCGAAGATACGCAGTATTTT. It yields the protein CASSVESEDTQYF.

This clonotype was seen many times. The chain couples TRBV9 to TRBJ1-5; no reliable D call. The V and J ends lost 1 base and 5 bases respectively, with 13 bases between them. The CDR3 has 15 amino acids. The V gene's germline CDR1 is SGDLS and CDR2 YYNGEE. In DNA form, the CDR3 reads TGTGCCAGCAGCGTATCTCCAGTTCGGGATCAGCCCCAGCATTTT. This sequence encodes CASSVSPVRDQPQHF.

This clonotype was observed a handful of times. The J gene is TRBJ2-1, the V gene TRBV9; 11 bases are a match to TRBD2. V was clipped by 4 bases and J by 2 bases; unmatched bases: 2. The germline V gene encodes CDR1 SGDLS and CDR2 YYNGEE. The CDR3 is made up of 15 amino acids. CDR3 in DNA: TGTGCCAGCAGCTTTAGCGGGGGGGCCTACAATGAGCAGTTCTTC. This gives the protein CASSFSGGAYNEQFF.

In this sample, this clonotype turned up many times. The chain combines TRBV9 with TRBJ2-7; the D gene could be TRBD1 or TRBD2 (5 bases each). Trimming shortened V by 0 bases and J by 1 base, and 11 bases separated the two germline ends. The germline gives CDR1 SGDLS, CDR2 YYNGEE. CDR3 length equals 15 residues. CDR3 nucleotides: TGTGCCAGCAGCGTAGGAGGGGCCGGATCCTACGAGCAGTACTTC. Its protein product is CASSVGGAGSYEQYF.

There are many counts of this clonotype. The J gene is TRBJ2-1, the V gene TRBV9; 8 positions agree with TRBD2. Losses at the gene ends were 4 bases for V and 8 bases for J; bases not matched to a gene: 8. In germline, CDR1 is SGDLS, CDR2 YYNGEE. CDR3 length equals 14 residues. The CDR3 DNA reads as TGTGCCAGCAGCCGGGCGGGGGGCTGGGATGAGCAGTTCTTC. It encodes CASSRAGGWDEQFF.

This clonotype was recorded at least ten times. CDR3 residues: CASSGGTGGYNEKLFF. The DNA of the CDR3 is TGTGCCAGCAGCGGAGGGACAGGGGGATATAATGAAAAACTGTTTTTT. The chain combines TRBV9 with TRBJ1-4; 11 nucleotides match TRBD1. CDR3 length: 16 residues. From germline, CDR1 is SGDLS and CDR2 YYNGEE. With 3 bases clipped from V and 4 bases from J, the junction kept 5 bases outside the gene matches.

The sample holds many counts of this clonotype. This chain joins TRBV9 and TRBJ2-3; 7 nucleotides match TRBD2. CDR3 size: 14 residues. V dropped 6 bases and J dropped 2; count of bases not matched to a gene: 6. The germline CDR1 and CDR2 sequences are SGDLS and YYNGEE. CDR3: CASTPGLTTDTQYF. DNA of the CDR3: TGTGCCAGCACCCCGGGACTAACCACAGATACGCAGTATTTT.

Many counts were recorded for this clonotype. This rearrangement joins TRBV9 to TRBJ1-3; the D gene is possibly TRBD1 (6 bases). Per germline, CDR1 SGDLS and CDR2 YYNGEE. Trimming shortened V by 2 bases and J by 2 bases, and 11 bases separated the two germline ends. This CDR3 has 15 amino acids. CDR3 amino acids: CASSVDGGTGNTIYF. CDR3 nucleotide sequence: TGTGCCAGCAGCGTTGATGGGGGCACTGGAAACACCATATATTTT.

This clonotype has ten or more counts. The CDR3: CASSFRQGNSPLHF. The CDR3, as DNA: TGTGCCAGCAGCTTCCGACAGGGTAATTCACCCCTCCACTTT. The chain recombines TRBV9 with TRBJ1-6; TRBD1 matches 7 bases. This CDR3 spans 14 amino acids. CDR1 is SGDLS and CDR2 is YYNGEE in the germline V gene. The junction had 4 bases not matched to a gene; V was cut back by 4 bases and J by 6 bases.

This clonotype has at least ten counts. The gene calls are TRBV9 and TRBJ2-2; tentatively, D is TRBD1 (6 bases). This CDR3 comprises 15 residues. Germline V gives CDR1 SGDLS, CDR2 YYNGEE. The V end was cut by 4 bases, the J end by 5 bases, with 15 bases between. CDR3 sequence reads: CASSPQGKRTGELFF. CDR3 DNA sequence: TGTGCCAGCAGCCCCCAGGGGAAGAGGACCGGGGAGCTGTTTTTT.

There are many counts of this clonotype. V is TRBV9 and J is TRBJ1-5; possible D gene TRBD1, 5 bases. The germline CDR1 and CDR2 sequences are SGDLS and YYNGEE. The CDR3 is 15 residues long. Deletions cut 4 bases from V and 1 base from J, with 12 bases between. As DNA, the CDR3 is TGTGCCAGCAGCCTTGGAGGGGTAAGCAATCAGCCCCAGCATTTT. It specifies CASSLGGVSNQPQHF.

This clonotype was seen repeatedly, ten times or more. This sequence joins TRBV9 and TRBJ2-5; D remains ambiguous. Germline assignment: CDR1 SGDLS and CDR2 YYNGEE. The length of the CDR3 is 16 residues. V dropped 0 bases and J dropped 1 base, with 13 bases sitting between them. The CDR3 reads CASSVDPAGVQETQYF. DNA of the CDR3: TGTGCCAGCAGCGTAGACCCAGCTGGGGTCCAAGAGACCCAGTACTTC.

This clonotype has more than one count but fewer than ten. Because the CDR3's place on the DNA is in doubt, the DNA is left out and the CDR3 is given as listed by TCRdb. This chain's CDR3 is CISVPEAYPDRENEKLFF. V gene TRBV7-5 combines with J gene TRBJ1-4; the DNA was not compared with TRBD1, the D call given in the table. TRBV7-5 is a listed pseudogene. Termini included, the CDR3 measures 18 amino acids.

This clonotype was detected many times. J is TRBJ2-1 and V is TRBV9, with 10 bases identical to TRBD1. The germline gives CDR1 SGDLS, CDR2 YYNGEE. V shed 0 bases and J 1 base; nucleotides not matched to a gene: 1. The CDR3 contains 16 residues. CDR3 sequence (DNA): TGTGCCAGCAGCGTAGGACAGGGGGCATCCTACAATGAGCAGTTCTTC. This gives the protein CASSVGQGASYNEQFF.

The table lists this clonotype with many counts. The chain carries TRBV9 and TRBJ2-1, with TRBD2 matching over 9 bases. With 4 bases clipped from V and 0 bases from J, the junction kept 8 bases outside the gene matches. This CDR3 contains 17 residues. Germline V lookup: CDR1 SGDLS, CDR2 YYNGEE. CDR3 nucleotide sequence: TGTGCCAGCAGCCCCAGACTAGCGGTTAGCTCCTACAATGAGCAGTTCTTC. Translating it yields CASSPRLAVSSYNEQFF.

This clonotype was detected only a few times. The chain is built from TRBV9 and TRBJ1-2; 10 bases align to TRBD1. From germline, CDR1 is SGDLS and CDR2 YYNGEE. With V trimmed by 4 bases and J by 7 bases, 7 bases remained unmatched. The CDR3 runs 14 residues. The DNA of the CDR3 is TGTGCCAGCAGCTTAGCGACAGGGGGCTCTGGCTACACCTTC. Translated: CASSLATGGSGYTF.

This clonotype was counted ten times or more. The chain couples TRBV9 to TRBJ1-2; D not resolved. CDR1 is SGDLS, CDR2 YYNGEE, per germline. This CDR3 is 14 amino acids long. The V and J ends lost 3 bases and 3 bases respectively, with 12 bases between them. The CDR3 here is CASSGAMGYYGYTF. The CDR3 DNA follows: TGTGCCAGCAGCGGGGCAATGGGGTACTATGGCTACACCTTC.

This clonotype was seen at least ten times. The chain links TRBV9 to TRBJ1-3; 10 bases fit TRBD1. From germline, CDR1 is SGDLS and CDR2 YYNGEE. The length of the CDR3 is 18 residues. Trimming removed 5 bases from V and 0 bases from J; junction bases left unmatched: 11. CDR3 sequence reads: CASSGDRGIGSSGNTIYF. Here the CDR3 DNA reads TGTGCCAGCAGTGGGGACAGGGGAATCGGGAGCTCTGGAAACACCATATATTTT.

This clonotype was recorded many times. J is TRBJ2-2 and V is TRBV9, with D possibly being TRBD2 (6 bases). V was clipped by 6 bases and J by 5 bases, with 14 bases between them. This CDR3 has 14 residues. From germline, CDR1 is SGDLS and CDR2 YYNGEE. CDR3 coding DNA: TGTGCCAGCACGGGGAGGATTCAAACCGGGGAGCTGTTTTTT. The encoded protein is CASTGRIQTGELFF.

This clonotype was picked up many times. The gene calls are TRBV9 and TRBJ1-1, with D possibly being TRBD1 (6 bases). V shed 3 bases and J shed 5 bases, with 20 bases lying between them. Germline lookup yields CDR1 SGDLS and CDR2 YYNGEE. The CDR3 contains 16 residues. CDR3 sequence reads: CASSGGPGTSRTEAFF. CDR3 sequence (DNA): TGTGCCAGCAGCGGCGGCCCCGGGACAAGTCGTACTGAAGCTTTCTTT.